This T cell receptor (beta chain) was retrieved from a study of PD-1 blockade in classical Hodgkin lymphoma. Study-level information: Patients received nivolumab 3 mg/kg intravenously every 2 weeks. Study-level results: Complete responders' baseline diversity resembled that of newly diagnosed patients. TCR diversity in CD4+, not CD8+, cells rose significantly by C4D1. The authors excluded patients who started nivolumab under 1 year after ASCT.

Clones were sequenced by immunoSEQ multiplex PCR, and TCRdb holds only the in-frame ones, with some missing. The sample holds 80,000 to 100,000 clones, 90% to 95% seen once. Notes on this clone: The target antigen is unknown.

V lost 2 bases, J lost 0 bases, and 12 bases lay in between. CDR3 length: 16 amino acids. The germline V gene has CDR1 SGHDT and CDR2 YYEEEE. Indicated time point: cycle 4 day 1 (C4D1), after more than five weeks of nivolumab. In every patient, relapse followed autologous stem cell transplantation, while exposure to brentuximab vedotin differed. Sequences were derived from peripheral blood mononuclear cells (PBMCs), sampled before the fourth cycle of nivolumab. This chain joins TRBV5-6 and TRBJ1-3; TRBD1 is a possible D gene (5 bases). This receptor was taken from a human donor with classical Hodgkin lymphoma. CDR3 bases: TGTGCCAGCAGCTTTGATCAGGGTTTCTCTGGAAACACCATATATTTT. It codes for CASSFDQGFSGNTIYF.